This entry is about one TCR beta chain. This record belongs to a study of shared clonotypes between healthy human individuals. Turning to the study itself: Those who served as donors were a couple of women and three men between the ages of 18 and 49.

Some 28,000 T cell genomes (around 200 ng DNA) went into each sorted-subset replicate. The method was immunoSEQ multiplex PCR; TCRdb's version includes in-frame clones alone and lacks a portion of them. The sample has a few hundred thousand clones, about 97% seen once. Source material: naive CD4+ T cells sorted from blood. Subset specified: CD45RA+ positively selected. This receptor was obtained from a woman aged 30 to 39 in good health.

The CDR3 DNA sequence: TGTGCCAGCAGCCAACGGGATTACGAGCAGTACTTC. Protein sequence: CASSQRDYEQYF. V gene TRBV14 combines with J gene TRBJ2-7; D may be TRBD2 (5 bases). The CDR3 length is 12 residues. Trimming pared 2 bases from V and 4 bases from J, leaving 6 bases between. Germline V lookup: CDR1 SGHDN, CDR2 FVKESK.